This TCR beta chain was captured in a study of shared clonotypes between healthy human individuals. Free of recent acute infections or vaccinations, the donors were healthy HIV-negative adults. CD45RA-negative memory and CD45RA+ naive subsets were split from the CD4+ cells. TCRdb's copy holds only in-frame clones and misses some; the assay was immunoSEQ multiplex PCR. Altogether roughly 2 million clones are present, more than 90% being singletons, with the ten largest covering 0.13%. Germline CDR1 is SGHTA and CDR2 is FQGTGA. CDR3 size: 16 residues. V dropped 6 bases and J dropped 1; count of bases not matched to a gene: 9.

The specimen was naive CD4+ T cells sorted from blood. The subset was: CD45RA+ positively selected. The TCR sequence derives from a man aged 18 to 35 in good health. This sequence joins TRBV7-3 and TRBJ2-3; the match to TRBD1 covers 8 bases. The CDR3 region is CASRQTGQGGTDTQYF. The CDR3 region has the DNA TGTGCCAGCAGACAAACAGGACAGGGAGGCACAGATACGCAGTATTTT.